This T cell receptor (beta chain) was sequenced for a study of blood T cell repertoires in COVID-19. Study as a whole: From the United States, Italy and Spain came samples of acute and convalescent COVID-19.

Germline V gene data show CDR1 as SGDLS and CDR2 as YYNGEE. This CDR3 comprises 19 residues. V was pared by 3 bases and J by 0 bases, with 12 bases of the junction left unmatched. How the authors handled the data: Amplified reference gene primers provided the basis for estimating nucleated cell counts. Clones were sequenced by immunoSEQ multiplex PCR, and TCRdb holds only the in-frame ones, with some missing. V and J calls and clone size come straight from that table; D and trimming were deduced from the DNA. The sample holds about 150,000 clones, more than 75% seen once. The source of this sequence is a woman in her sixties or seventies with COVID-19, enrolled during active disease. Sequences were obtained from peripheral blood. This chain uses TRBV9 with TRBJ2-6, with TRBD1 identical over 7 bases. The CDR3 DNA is TGTGCCAGCAGCGCAGGGGGACACGGCACCGGCTCTGGGGCCAACGTCCTGACTTTC. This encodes CASSAGGHGTGSGANVLTF.